The sequence of this T cell receptor (beta chain) was determined in a study of regulatory and conventional T cells in breast cancer. A word on this clonotype: This could be a read error, since a much larger clone is one nucleotide away.

One entry per CDR3 protein results from TCRdb running MiXCR on the PCR reads. The table includes roughly 15,000 distinct CDR3 sequences, 25% to 40% detected once. The ends were cut back, 6 bases at V and 0 bases at J, with 9 bases in the middle. The CDR3 totals 13 residues. Germline V gene data show CDR1 as MDHEN and CDR2 as SYDVKM. Sequenced input: conventional T cells from blood. The chain links TRBV28 to TRBJ2-7; D not certain. The origin of this receptor is a female donor in good health. The CDR3 reads CASRKLGSYEQYF. In nucleotides, the CDR3 is TGTGCCAGCAGAAAGCTCGGCTCCTACGAGCAGTACTTC.